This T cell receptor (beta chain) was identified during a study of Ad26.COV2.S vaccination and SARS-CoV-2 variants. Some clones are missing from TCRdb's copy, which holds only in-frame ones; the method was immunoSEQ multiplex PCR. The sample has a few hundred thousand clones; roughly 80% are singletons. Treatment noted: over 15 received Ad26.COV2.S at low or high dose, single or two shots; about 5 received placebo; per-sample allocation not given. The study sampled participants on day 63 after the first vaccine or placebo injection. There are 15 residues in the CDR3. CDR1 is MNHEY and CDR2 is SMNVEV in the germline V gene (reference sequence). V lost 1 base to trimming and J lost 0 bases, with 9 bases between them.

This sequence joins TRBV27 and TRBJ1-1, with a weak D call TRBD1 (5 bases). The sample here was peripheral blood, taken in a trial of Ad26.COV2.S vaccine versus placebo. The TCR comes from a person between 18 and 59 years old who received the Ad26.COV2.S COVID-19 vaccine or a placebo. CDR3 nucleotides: TGTGCCAGCAGTTTATATGGGGGGATGAACACTGAAGCTTTCTTT. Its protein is CASSLYGGMNTEAFF.